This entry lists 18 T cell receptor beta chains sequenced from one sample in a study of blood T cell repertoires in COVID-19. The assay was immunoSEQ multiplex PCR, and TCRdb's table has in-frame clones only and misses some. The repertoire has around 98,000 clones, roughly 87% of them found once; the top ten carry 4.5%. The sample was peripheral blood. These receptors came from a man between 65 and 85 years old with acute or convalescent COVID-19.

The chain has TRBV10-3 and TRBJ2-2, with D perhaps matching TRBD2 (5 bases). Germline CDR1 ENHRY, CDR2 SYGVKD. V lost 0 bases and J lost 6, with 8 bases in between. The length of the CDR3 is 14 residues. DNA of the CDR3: TGTGCCATCAGTGAGTCTTATAGCGCCGGGGAGCTGTTTTTT. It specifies CAISESYSAGELFF.

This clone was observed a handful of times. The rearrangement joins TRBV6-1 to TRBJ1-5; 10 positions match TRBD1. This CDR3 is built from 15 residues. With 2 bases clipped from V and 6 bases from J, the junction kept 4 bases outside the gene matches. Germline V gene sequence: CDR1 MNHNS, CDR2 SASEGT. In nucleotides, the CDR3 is TGTGCCAGCAGTGAAATGACAGGGGGCGGTCAGCCCCAGCATTTT. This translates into CASSEMTGGGQPQHF.

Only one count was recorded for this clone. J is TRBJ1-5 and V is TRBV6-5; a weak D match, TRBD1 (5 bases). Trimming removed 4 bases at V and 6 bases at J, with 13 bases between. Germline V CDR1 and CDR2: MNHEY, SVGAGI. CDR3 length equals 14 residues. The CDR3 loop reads CASSFRSGGQPQHF. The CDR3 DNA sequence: TGTGCCAGCAGTTTCCGATCGGGGGGTCAGCCCCAGCATTTT.

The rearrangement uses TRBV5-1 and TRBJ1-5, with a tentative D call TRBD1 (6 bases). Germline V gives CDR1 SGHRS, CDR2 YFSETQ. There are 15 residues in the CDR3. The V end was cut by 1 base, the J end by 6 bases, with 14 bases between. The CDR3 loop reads CASSLLPGAAQPQHF. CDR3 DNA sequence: TGCGCCAGCAGCTTGCTACCAGGGGCCGCTCAGCCCCAGCATTTT.

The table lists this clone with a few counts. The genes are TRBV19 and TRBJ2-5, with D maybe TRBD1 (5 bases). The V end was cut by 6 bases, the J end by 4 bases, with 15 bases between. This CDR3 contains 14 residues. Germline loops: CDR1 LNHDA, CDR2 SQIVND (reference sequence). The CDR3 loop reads CASSRIQGGETQYF. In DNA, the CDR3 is TGTGCCAGTAGCCGCATTCAGGGTGGAGAGACCCAGTACTTC. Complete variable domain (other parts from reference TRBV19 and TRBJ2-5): DGGITQSPKYLFRKEGQNVTLSCEQNLNHDAMYWYRQDPGQGLRLIYYSQIVNDFQKGDIAEGYSVSREKKESFPLTVTSAQKNPTAFYLCASSRIQGGETQYFGPGTRLLVL.

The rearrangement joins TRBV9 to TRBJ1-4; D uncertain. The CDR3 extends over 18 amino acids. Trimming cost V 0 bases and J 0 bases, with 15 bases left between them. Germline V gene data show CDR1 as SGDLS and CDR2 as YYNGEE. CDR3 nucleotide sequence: TGTGCCAGCAGCGTAGGCTGGATGGCGGGAGCAACTAATGAAAAACTGTTTTTT. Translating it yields CASSVGWMAGATNEKLFF.

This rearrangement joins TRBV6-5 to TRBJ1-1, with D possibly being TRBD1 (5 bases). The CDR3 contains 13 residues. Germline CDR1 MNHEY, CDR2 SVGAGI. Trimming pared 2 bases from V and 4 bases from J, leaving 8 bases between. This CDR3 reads CASSYVGGTEAFF. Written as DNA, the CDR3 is TGTGCCAGCAGTTACGTGGGGGGCACTGAAGCTTTCTTT.

The CDR3 region is CASSIQPGGYGYTF. The CDR3 DNA is TGTGCCAGCAGTATCCAACCCGGGGGCTATGGCTACACCTTC. The genes are TRBV28 and TRBJ1-2, with D possibly matching TRBD1 (5 bases). V was pared by 5 bases and J by 4 bases, with 14 bases between. The germline CDR1 and CDR2 sequences are MDHEN and SYDVKM. The CDR3 is 14 residues long.

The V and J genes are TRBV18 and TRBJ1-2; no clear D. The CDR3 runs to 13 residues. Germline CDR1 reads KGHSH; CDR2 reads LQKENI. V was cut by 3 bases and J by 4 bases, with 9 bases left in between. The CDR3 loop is CASSPDGSYGYTF. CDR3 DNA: TGTGCCAGCTCACCTGACGGGAGCTATGGCTACACCTTC.

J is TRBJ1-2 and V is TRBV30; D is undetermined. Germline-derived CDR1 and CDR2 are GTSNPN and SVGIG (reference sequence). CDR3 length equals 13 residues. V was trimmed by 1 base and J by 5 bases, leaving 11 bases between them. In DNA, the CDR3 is TGTGCCTGGAGTGGAGACGGAGTGTATGGCTACACCTTC. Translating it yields CAWSGDGVYGYTF.

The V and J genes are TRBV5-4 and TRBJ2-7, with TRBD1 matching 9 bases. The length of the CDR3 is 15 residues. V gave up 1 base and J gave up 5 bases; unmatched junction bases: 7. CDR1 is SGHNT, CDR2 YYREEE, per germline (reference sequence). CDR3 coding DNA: TGTGCCAGCAGCTTGCCTGGACAGGGGCGCCACGAGCAGTACTTC. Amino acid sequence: CASSLPGQGRHEQYF.

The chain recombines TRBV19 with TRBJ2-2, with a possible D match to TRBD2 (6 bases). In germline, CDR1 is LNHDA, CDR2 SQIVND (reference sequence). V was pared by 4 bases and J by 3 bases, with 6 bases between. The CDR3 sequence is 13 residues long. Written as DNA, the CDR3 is TGTGCCAGTAGTACGGGGGACACCGGGGAGCTGTTTTTT. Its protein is CASSTGDTGELFF.

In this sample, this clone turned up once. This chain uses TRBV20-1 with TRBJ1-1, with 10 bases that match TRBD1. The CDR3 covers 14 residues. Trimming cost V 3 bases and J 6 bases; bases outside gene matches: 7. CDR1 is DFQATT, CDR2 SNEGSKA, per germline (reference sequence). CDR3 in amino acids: CSASPGQGIPEAFF. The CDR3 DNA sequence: TGCAGTGCTAGTCCGGGACAGGGGATCCCTGAAGCTTTCTTT.

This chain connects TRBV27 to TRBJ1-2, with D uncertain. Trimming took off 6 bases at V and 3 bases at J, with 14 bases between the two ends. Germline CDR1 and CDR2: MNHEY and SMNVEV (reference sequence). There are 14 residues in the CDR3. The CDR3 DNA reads TGTGCCAGCAGCCCTAAGATTTACGACTATGGCTACACCTTC. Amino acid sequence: CASSPKIYDYGYTF.

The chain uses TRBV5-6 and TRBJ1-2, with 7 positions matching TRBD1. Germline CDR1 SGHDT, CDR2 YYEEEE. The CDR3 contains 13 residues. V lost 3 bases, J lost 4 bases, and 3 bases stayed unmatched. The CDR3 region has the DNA TGTGCCAGCAGCTACGGGACAGCCTATGGCTACACCTTC. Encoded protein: CASSYGTAYGYTF. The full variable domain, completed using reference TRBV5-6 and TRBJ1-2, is DAGVTQSPTHLIKTRGQQVTLRCSPKSGHDTVSWYQQALGQGPQFIFQYYEEEERQRGNFPDRFSGHQFPNYSSELNVNALLLGDSALYLCASSYGTAYGYTFGSGTRLTVV.

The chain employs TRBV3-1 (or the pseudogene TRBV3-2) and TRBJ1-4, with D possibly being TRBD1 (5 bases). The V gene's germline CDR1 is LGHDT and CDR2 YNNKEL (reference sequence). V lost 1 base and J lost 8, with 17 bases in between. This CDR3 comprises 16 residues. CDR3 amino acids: CASSQALTPPGEKLFF. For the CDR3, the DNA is TGTGCCAGCAGCCAAGCCTTGACACCGCCAGGGGAAAAACTGTTTTTT.

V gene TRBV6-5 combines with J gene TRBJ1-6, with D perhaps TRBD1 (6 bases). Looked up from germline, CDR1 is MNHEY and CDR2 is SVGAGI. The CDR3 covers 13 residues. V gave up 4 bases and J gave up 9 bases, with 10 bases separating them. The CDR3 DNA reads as TGTGCCAGCAGTTTCAGGGGTGGTTCACCCCTCCACTTT. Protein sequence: CASSFRGGSPLHF.

CDR3: CATKDREDTGELFF. CDR3 DNA sequence: TGTGCCACCAAAGACAGGGAAGACACCGGGGAGCTGTTTTTT. The rearrangement uses TRBV6-5 and TRBJ2-2; 7 bases are a match to TRBD1. This CDR3 region has 14 residues. Germline V CDR1 and CDR2: MNHEY, SVGAGI. Unmatched junction bases numbered 8, after V lost 10 bases and J lost 3 bases.